These 21 T cell receptor beta chains were all obtained from the same sample, sequenced in a study of T cell changes during pregnancy in multiple sclerosis. Assay: immunoSEQ multiplex PCR; the TCRdb copy retains only in-frame clones and omits some. This repertoire shows some 59,000 clones, roughly nine tenths found once; its top ten account for around 2.5%. Sequenced here: peripheral blood, sampled in the first trimester of pregnancy. These receptors originate from a female donor with multiple sclerosis, enrolled in a pregnancy study.

The chain joins TRBV6-5 to TRBJ1-1; D not certain. The germline V and J ends were trimmed by 0 bases and 4 bases, with 9 bases remaining between them. Germline lookup yields CDR1 MNHEY and CDR2 SVGAGI. CDR3 size: 14 residues. The CDR3 region has the DNA TGTGCCAGCAGTTACTCGATCGGGTTCACTGAAGCTTTCTTT. It yields the protein CASSYSIGFTEAFF.

The chain employs TRBV18 and TRBJ1-5; 8 bases are shared with TRBD1. This CDR3 is built from 16 residues. V dropped 4 bases and J dropped 2; count of bases not matched to a gene: 7. Germline-derived CDR1 and CDR2 are KGHSH and LQKENI. This CDR3 is CASSLVPGQGNQPQHF. CDR3 nucleotides: TGTGCCAGCTCACTCGTACCGGGACAGGGCAATCAGCCCCAGCATTTT.

DNA of the CDR3: TGTGCCACCACCGGGGACATGAATCAGCCCCAGCATTTT. This sequence encodes CATTGDMNQPQHF. The V gene is TRBV2, the J gene TRBJ1-5, with D perhaps TRBD1 (6 bases). V lost 10 bases and J 4 bases, leaving 14 bases between the germline ends. Germline CDR1 and CDR2: SNHLY and FYNNEI. This CDR3 has 13 amino acids.

V and J are TRBV19 and TRBJ2-5; 11 bases are shared with TRBD2. CDR3 length: 16 residues. V shed 3 bases and J 2 bases; nucleotides not matched to a gene: 5. The germline V gene encodes CDR1 LNHDA and CDR2 SQIVND (reference sequence). The CDR3 nucleotides read TGTGCCAGTAGTATGATGGTAGCGGGAGGGCAAGAGACCCAGTACTTC. This gives the protein CASSMMVAGGQETQYF. The full variable domain, its missing parts supplied by reference TRBV19 and TRBJ2-5, is DGGITQSPKYLFRKEGQNVTLSCEQNLNHDAMYWYRQDPGQGLRLIYYSQIVNDFQKGDIAEGYSVSREKKESFPLTVTSAQKNPTAFYLCASSMMVAGGQETQYFGPGTRLLVL.

The chain couples TRBV7-7 to TRBJ2-1; tentatively, D is TRBD2 (5 bases). V was cut by 1 base and J by 6 bases, with 13 bases left in between. Germline loops: CDR1 SSHAT, CDR2 FNYEAQ (reference sequence). The CDR3 runs to 15 residues. The CDR3 loop reads CASSLGSLEVNEQFF. The CDR3 bases are TGTGCCAGCAGCTTAGGGAGCTTGGAGGTCAATGAGCAGTTCTTC. The full variable domain, in which reference TRBV7-7 and TRBJ2-1 provide the parts outside the CDR3, is GAGVSQSPRYKVTKRGQDVTLRCDPISSHATLYWYQQALGQGPEFLTYFNYEAQPDKSGLPSDRFSAERPEGSISTLTIQRTEQRDSAMYRCASSLGSLEVNEQFFGPGTRLTVL.

The chain couples TRBV5-1 to TRBJ2-3; TRBD1 is a possible D gene (8 bases). Germline CDR1 SGHRS, CDR2 YFSETQ. V was pared by 4 bases and J by 0 bases, with 15 bases between. CDR3 size: 16 residues. The CDR3 nucleotides read TGCGCCAGCAGCGAACAGGGGGGGCTAAGCACAGATACGCAGTATTTT. It translates to CASSEQGGLSTDTQYF.

This chain connects TRBV5-6 to TRBJ1-5, with D unresolved. The length of the CDR3 is 13 residues. Trimming pared 3 bases from V and 0 bases from J, leaving 4 bases between. Germline-derived CDR1 and CDR2 are SGHDT and YYEEEE. The CDR3 DNA sequence: TGTGCCAGCAGCTCGTATAGCAATCAGCCCCAGCATTTT. Protein sequence: CASSSYSNQPQHF.

The J gene is TRBJ1-5, the V gene TRBV19; 8 nucleotides match TRBD1. The germline V gene encodes CDR1 LNHDA and CDR2 SQIVND (reference sequence). This CDR3 region has 16 residues. V lost 6 bases to trimming and J lost 0 bases; unmatched junction nucleotides: 7. For the CDR3, the DNA is TGTGCCAGTAGCTATGACAGGGGCAATAGCAATCAGCCCCAGCATTTT. Translating gives CASSYDRGNSNQPQHF.

This clone was seen just once. An end of the junction differs from the germline gene, which may be a read error. The chain has TRBV19 and TRBJ2-1; 9 bases match TRBD2. This CDR3 region has 13 residues. Germline-derived CDR1 and CDR2 are LNHDA and SQIVND (reference sequence). The CDR3 sequence is CASSIGIAGEVLF. DNA for the CDR3: TGTGCCAGTAGTATAGGGATAGCGGGAGAGGTTCTCTTC.

This rearrangement joins TRBV5-1 to TRBJ1-1; 7 nucleotides agree with TRBD1. V was clipped by 4 bases and J by 0 bases; unmatched bases: 3. The CDR3 loop spans 14 amino acids. From germline, CDR1 is SGHRS and CDR2 YFSETQ. In nucleotides, the CDR3 is TGCGCCAGCAGCCGACAGGGCTTGAACACTGAAGCTTTCTTT. As protein: CASSRQGLNTEAFF.

The V gene is TRBV11-2, the J gene TRBJ2-3, with D possibly matching TRBD2 (5 bases). With 1 base removed from V and 3 bases from J, the gap between germline ends came to 20 bases. The germline V gene has CDR1 SGHAT and CDR2 FQNNGV. The CDR3 extends over 18 amino acids. The CDR3, as DNA: TGTGCCAGCAGCTTAGTAATCCCCGTGGGAGTTCGAACAGATACGCAGTATTTT. It translates to CASSLVIPVGVRTDTQYF.

This clone was recorded a few times. CDR3: CASSHSHNQPQHF. The CDR3 DNA follows: TGTGCCAGCAGTCACAGTCACAATCAGCCCCAGCATTTT. The chain is built from TRBV27 and TRBJ1-5; the D is unclear. From germline, CDR1 is MNHEY and CDR2 SMNVEV (reference sequence). This CDR3 has 13 amino acids. Trimming stripped 5 bases from V and 3 bases from J, with 8 bases between.

The gene calls are TRBV28 and TRBJ2-7; tentatively, D is TRBD2 (6 bases). The CDR3 spans 15 residues. The V gene's germline CDR1 is MDHEN and CDR2 SYDVKM. Trimming removed 6 bases from V and 4 bases from J, with 19 bases in between. This chain's CDR3 is CASSPGSKSVYEQYF. The CDR3, as DNA: TGTGCCAGCAGCCCCGGGAGCAAGAGCGTTTACGAGCAGTACTTC.

The chain has TRBV19 and TRBJ1-1, with D unresolved. Germline V gene sequence: CDR1 LNHDA, CDR2 SQIVND (reference sequence). Deletions cut 4 bases from V and 1 base from J, with 10 bases between. This CDR3 is 14 amino acids long. CDR3 DNA sequence: TGTGCCAGTAGTACGGGGTTGAAGAACACTGAAGCTTTCTTT. Translated: CASSTGLKNTEAFF.

CDR3 region: CASSFGADSFGYTF. DNA of the CDR3: TGTGCCAGCAGCTTTGGGGCTGACAGCTTTGGCTACACCTTC. The chain carries TRBV7-9 and TRBJ1-2; weak D call: TRBD1 (5 bases). Germline assignment: CDR1 SEHNR and CDR2 FQNEAQ (reference sequence). This CDR3 region has 14 residues. V lost 3 bases and J 7 bases, leaving 15 bases between the germline ends.

The V and J genes are TRBV5-1 and TRBJ1-1, with D unclear. The V end was cut by 0 bases, the J end by 3 bases, with 12 bases between. Germline CDR1 SGHRS, CDR2 YFSETQ. CDR3 length: 15 amino acids. The DNA for the CDR3 is TGCGCCAGCAGCTTGGGGCGGGGAAGAGACACTGAAGCTTTCTTT. Translating gives CASSLGRGRDTEAFF.

The rearrangement joins TRBV7-9 to TRBJ2-3; the match to TRBD2 covers 7 bases. V lost 0 bases to trimming and J lost 5 bases; unmatched junction nucleotides: 5. The CDR3 has 15 residues. Germline-derived CDR1 and CDR2 are SEHNR and FQNEAQ (reference sequence). The chain's CDR3 is CASSLAGGPGDTQYF. CDR3 sequence (DNA): TGTGCCAGCAGCTTAGCGGGAGGGCCGGGAGATACGCAGTATTTT.

The V call is TRBV10-3, the J call TRBJ2-7; 9 nucleotides align to TRBD2. Germline lookup yields CDR1 ENHRY and CDR2 SYGVKD. The CDR3 runs 16 residues. V was clipped by 0 bases and J by 3 bases; unmatched bases: 6. The CDR3 nucleotides read TGTGCCATCAGTGAGTCGCAAGCTAGCGGGAACTACGAGCAGTACTTC. It is translated as CAISESQASGNYEQYF.

The V gene is TRBV18, the J gene TRBJ1-1; TRBD1 agrees at 8 bases. CDR3 length: 14 residues. Germline V CDR1 and CDR2: KGHSH, LQKENI. J was trimmed by 8 bases and V by 6 bases; bases with no gene match: 11. CDR3 nucleotide sequence: TGTGCCAGCTCCCGAAGGACAGGGACAGTGGAAGCTTTCTTT. Its protein product is CASSRRTGTVEAFF.

This clone was seen a few times. The gene calls are TRBV4-2 and TRBJ2-7, with TRBD2 matching over 8 bases. V lost 0 bases to trimming and J lost 5 bases; unmatched junction nucleotides: 6. The CDR3 runs 15 residues. Germline CDR1 reads LGHNA; CDR2 reads YNFKEQ. The CDR3 here is CASSQDTGLVDEQYF. CDR3 coding DNA: TGTGCCAGCAGCCAAGATACGGGACTAGTCGACGAGCAGTACTTC.

This clone was seen a single time. V usage is TRBV12-5 and J usage is TRBJ1-5; tentative D call: TRBD1 (5 bases). Between the trimmed V and J ends, which lost 7 bases and 1 base, there was a span of 11 bases. The CDR3 consists of 14 residues. Per germline, CDR1 LGHNT and CDR2 FRNRAP. The CDR3 loop reads CASALGGSNQPQHF. The CDR3 DNA reads TGTGCTAGTGCCTTGGGGGGGAGCAATCAGCCCCAGCATTTT.